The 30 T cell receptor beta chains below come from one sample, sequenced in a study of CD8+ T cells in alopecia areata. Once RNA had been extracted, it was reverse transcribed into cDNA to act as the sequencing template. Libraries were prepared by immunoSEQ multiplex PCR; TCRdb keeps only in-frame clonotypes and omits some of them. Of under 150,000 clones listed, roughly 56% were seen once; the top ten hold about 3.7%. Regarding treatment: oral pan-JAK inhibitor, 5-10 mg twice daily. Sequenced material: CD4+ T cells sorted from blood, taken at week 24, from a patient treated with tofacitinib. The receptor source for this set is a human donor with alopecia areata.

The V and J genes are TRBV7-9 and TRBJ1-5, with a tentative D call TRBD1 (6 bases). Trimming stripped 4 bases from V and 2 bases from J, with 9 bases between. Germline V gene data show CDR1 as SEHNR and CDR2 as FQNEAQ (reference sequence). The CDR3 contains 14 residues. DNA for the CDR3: TGTGCCAGCAGCTCCAGGGGAGGCAATCAGCCCCAGCATTTT. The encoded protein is CASSSRGGNQPQHF.

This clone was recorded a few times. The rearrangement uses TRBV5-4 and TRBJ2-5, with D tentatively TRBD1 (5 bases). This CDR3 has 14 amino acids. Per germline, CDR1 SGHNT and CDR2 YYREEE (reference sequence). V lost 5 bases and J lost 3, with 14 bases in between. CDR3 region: CASSMDTREETQYF. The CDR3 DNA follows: TGTGCCAGCAGTATGGACACCAGGGAAGAGACCCAGTACTTC.

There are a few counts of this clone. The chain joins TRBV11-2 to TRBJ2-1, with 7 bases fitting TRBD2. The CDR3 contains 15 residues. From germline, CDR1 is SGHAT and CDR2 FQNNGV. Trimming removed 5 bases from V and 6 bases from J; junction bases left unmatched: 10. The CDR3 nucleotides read TGTGCCAGCAGCCCCCAAGGGGCGGGGGTCAATGAGCAGTTCTTC. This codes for CASSPQGAGVNEQFF.

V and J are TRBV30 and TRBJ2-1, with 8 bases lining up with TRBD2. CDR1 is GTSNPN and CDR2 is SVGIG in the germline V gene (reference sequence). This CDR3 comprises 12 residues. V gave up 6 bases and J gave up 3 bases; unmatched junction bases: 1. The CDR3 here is CACGTSYNEQFF. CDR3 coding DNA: TGTGCCTGTGGGACTAGCTACAATGAGCAGTTCTTC.

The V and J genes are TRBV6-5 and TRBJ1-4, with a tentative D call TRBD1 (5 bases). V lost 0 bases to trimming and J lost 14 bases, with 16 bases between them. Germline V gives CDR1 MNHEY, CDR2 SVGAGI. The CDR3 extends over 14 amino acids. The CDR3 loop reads CASSYSRGARGLFF. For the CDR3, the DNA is TGTGCCAGCAGTTACTCGAGGGGAGCCCGTGGGCTGTTTTTT.

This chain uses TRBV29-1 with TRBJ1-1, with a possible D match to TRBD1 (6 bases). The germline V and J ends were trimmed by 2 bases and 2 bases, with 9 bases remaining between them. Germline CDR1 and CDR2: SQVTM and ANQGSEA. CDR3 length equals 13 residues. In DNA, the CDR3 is TGCAGCGTTGAAATGGGGGGCAACACTGAAGCTTTCTTT. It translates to CSVEMGGNTEAFF.

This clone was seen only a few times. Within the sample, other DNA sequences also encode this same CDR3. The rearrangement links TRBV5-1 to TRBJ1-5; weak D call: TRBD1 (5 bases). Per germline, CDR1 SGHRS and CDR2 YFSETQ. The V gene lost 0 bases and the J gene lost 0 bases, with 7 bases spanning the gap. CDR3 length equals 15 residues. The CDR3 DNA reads TGCGCCAGCAGCTTGGGGGGGACTAGCAATCAGCCCCAGCATTTT. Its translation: CASSLGGTSNQPQHF.

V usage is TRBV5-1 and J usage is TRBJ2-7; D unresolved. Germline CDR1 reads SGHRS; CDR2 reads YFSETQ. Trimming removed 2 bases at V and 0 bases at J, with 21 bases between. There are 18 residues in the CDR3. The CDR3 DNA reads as TGCGCCAGCAGCTTACCTAATGTCTCGGGCCGCCTCTCCTACGAGCAGTACTTC. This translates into CASSLPNVSGRLSYEQYF. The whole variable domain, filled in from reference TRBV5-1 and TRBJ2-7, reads KAGVTQTPRYLIKTRGQQVTLSCSPISGHRSVSWYQQTPGQGLQFLFEYFSETQRNKGNFPGRFSGRQFSNSRSEMNVSTLELGDSALYLCASSLPNVSGRLSYEQYFGPGTRLTVT.

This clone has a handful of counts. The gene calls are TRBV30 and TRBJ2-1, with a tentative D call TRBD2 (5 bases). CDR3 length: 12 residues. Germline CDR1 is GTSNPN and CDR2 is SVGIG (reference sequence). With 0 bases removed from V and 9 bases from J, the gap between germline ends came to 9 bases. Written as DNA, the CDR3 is TGTGCCTGGAGTGTAGGAGGACTTGAGCAGTTCTTC. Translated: CAWSVGGLEQFF.

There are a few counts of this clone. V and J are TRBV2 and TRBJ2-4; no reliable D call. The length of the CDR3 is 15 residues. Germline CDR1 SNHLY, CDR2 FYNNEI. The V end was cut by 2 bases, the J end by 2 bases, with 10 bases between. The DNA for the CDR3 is TGTGCCAGCAGTGAAAGAAGCTCTACCAAAAACATTCAGTACTTC. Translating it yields CASSERSSTKNIQYF.

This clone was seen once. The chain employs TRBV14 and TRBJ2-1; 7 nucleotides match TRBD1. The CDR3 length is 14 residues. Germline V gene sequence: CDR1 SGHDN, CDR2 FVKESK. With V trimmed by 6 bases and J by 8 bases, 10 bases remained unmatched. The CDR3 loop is CASRRQGSIDEQFF. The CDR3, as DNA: TGTGCCAGCAGAAGACAGGGTTCTATCGATGAGCAGTTCTTC.

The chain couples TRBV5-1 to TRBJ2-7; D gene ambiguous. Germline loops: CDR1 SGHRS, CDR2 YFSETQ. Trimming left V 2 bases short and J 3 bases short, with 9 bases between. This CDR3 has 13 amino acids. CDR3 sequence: CASSLTLDYEQYF. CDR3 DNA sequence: TGCGCCAGCAGCTTAACTCTAGACTACGAGCAGTACTTC.

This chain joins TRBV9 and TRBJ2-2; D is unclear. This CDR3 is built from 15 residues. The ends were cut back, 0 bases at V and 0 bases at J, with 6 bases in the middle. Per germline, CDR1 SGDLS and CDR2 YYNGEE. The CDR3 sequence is CASSVGGTNTGELFF. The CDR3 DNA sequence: TGTGCCAGCAGCGTAGGGGGTACGAACACCGGGGAGCTGTTTTTT.

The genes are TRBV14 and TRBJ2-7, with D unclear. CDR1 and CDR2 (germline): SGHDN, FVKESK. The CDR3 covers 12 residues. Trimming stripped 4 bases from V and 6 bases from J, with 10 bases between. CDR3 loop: CASSPNIGEQYF. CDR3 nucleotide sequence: TGTGCCAGCAGCCCCAATATTGGCGAGCAGTACTTC.

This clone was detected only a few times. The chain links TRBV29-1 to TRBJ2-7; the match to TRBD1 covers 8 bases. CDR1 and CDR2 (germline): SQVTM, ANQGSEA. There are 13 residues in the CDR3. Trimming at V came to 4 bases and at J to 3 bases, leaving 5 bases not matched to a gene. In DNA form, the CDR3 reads TGCAGCGTTGGGAGGGGGACAGGCTACGAGCAGTACTTC. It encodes CSVGRGTGYEQYF.

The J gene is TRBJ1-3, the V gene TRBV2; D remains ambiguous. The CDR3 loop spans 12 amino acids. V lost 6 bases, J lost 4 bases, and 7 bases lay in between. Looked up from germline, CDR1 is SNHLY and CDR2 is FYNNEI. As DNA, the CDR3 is TGTGCCAGCAGGGTCAGCGGAAACACCATATATTTT. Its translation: CASRVSGNTIYF.

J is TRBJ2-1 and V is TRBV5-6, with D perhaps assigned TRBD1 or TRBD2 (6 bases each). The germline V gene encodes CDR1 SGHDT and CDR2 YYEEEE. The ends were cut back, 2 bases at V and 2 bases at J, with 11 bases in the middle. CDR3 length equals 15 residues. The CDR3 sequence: CASSFTGGAYNEQFF. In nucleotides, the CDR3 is TGTGCCAGCAGCTTTACCGGGGGCGCCTACAATGAGCAGTTCTTC.

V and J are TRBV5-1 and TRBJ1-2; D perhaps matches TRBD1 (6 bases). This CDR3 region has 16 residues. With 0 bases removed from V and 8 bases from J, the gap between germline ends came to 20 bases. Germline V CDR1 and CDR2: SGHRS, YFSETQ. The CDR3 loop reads CASSLAGGLNVDGYTF. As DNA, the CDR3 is TGCGCCAGCAGCTTGGCCGGGGGGCTAAACGTGGACGGCTACACCTTC.

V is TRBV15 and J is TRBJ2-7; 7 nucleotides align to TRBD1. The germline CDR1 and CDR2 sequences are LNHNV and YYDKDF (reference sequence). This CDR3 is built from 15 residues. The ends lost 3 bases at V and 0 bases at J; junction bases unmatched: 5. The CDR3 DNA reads TGTGCCACCAGCAGCCGGACAGGCTTCTCCTACGAGCAGTACTTC. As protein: CATSSRTGFSYEQYF.

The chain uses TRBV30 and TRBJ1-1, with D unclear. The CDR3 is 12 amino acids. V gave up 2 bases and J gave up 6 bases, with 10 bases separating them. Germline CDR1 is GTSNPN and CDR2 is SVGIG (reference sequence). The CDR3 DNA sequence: TGTGCCTGGAGTCCGCAAATCGCTGAAGCTTTCTTT. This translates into CAWSPQIAEAFF. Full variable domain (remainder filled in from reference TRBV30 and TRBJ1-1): SQTIHQWPATLVQPVGSPLSLECTVEGTSNPNLYWYRQAAGRGLQLLFYSVGIGQISSEVPQNLSASRPQDRQFILSSKKLLLSDSGFYLCAWSPQIAEAFFGQGTRLTVV.

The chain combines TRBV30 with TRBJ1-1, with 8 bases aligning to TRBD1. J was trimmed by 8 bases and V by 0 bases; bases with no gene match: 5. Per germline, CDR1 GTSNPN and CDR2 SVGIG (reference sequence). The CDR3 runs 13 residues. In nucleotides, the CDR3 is TGTGCCTGGAGTGTACAGAGGACAGGGGAAGCTTTCTTT. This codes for CAWSVQRTGEAFF.

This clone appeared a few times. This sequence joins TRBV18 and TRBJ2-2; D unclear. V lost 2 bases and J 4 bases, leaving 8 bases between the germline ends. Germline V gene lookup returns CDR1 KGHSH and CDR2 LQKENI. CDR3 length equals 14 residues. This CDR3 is CASSPGQITGELFF. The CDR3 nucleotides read TGTGCCAGCTCACCAGGGCAGATCACCGGGGAGCTGTTTTTT.

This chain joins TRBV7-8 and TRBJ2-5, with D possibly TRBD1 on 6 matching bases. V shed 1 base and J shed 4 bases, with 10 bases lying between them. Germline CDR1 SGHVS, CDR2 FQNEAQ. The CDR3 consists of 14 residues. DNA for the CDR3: TGTGCCAGCAGCTTAGTTTACAGGGTAGAGACCCAGTACTTC. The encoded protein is CASSLVYRVETQYF.

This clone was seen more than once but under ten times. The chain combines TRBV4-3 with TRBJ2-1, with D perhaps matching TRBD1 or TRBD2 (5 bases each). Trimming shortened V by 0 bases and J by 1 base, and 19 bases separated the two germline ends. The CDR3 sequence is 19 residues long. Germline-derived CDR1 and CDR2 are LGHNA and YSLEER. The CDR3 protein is CASSQDRDPPYSSYNEQFF. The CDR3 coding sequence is TGCGCCAGCAGCCAAGATCGGGACCCTCCCTACTCATCCTACAATGAGCAGTTCTTC.

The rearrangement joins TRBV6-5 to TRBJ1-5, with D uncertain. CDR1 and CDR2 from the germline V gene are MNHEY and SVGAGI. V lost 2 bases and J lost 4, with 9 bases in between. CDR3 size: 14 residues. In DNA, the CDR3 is TGTGCCAGCAGTTACATGTTGGGAAATCAGCCCCAGCATTTT. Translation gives CASSYMLGNQPQHF.

The CDR3 here is CASSLGWSADYNSPLHF. The CDR3 nucleotides are TGCGCCAGCAGCTTGGGGTGGTCGGCTGACTATAATTCACCCCTCCACTTT. The chain recombines TRBV5-1 with TRBJ1-6; D remains ambiguous. Looked up from germline, CDR1 is SGHRS and CDR2 is YFSETQ. This CDR3 is built from 17 residues. Trimming removed 0 bases from V and 3 bases from J, with 13 bases in between.

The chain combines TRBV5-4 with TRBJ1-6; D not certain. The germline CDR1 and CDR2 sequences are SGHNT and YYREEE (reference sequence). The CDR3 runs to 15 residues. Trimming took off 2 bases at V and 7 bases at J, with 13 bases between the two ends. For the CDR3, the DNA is TGTGCCAGCAGCTTAGCGGGGATCGCGAATTCACCCCTCCACTTT. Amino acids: CASSLAGIANSPLHF. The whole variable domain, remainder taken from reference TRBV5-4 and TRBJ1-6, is ETGVTQSPTHLIKTRGQQVTLRCSSQSGHNTVSWYQQALGQGPQFIFQYYREEENGRGNFPPRFSGLQFPNYSSELNVNALELDDSALYLCASSLAGIANSPLHFGNGTRLTVT.

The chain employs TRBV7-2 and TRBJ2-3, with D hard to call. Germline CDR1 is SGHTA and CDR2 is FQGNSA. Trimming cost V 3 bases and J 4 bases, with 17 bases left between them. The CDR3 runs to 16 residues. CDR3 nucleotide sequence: TGTGCCAGCAGCTTGGGAAACGGACCCAGTTCAGATACGCAGTATTTT. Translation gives CASSLGNGPSSDTQYF.

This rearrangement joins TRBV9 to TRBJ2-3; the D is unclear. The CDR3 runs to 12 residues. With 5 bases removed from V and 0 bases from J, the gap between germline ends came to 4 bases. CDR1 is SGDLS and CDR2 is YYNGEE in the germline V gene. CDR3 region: CASRASTDTQYF. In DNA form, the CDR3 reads TGTGCCAGCAGGGCTAGCACAGATACGCAGTATTTT.

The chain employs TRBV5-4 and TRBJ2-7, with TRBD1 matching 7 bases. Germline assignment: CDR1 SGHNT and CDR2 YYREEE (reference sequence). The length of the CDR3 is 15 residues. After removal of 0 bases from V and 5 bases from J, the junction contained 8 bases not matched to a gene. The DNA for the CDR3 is TGTGCCAGCAGCTTGGGGGGCAGGGGGAAGGACGAGCAGTACTTC. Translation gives CASSLGGRGKDEQYF.